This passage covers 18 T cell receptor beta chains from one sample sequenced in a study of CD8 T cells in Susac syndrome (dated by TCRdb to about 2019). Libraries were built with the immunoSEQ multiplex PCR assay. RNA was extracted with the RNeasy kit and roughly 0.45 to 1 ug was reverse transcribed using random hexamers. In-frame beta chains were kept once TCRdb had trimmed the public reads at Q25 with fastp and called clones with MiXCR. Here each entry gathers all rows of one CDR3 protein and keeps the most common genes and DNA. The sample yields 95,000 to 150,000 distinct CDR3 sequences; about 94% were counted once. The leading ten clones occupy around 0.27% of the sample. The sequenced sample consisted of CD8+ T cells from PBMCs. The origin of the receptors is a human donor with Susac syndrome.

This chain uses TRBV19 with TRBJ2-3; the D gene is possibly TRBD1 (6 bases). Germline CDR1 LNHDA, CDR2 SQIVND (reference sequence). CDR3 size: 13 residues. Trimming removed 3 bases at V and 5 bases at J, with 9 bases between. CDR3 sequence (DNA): TGTGCCAGTAGTATGGGGGCAATAGATACGCAGTATTTT. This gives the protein CASSMGAIDTQYF.

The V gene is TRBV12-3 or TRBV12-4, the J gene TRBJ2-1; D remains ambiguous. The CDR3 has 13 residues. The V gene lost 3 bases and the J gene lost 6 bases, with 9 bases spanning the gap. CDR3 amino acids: CASSLVPSNEQFF. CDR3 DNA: TGTGCCAGCAGTTTGGTTCCCTCCAATGAGCAGTTCTTC.

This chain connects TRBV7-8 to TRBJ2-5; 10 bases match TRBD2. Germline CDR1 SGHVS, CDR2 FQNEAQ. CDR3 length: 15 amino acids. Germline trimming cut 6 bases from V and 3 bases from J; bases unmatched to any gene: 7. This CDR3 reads CASSLSGGAKETQYF. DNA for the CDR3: TGTGCCAGCAGTCTCAGCGGGGGGGCGAAAGAGACCCAGTACTTC. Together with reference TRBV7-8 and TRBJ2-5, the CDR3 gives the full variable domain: GAGVSQSPRYKVAKRGQDVALRCDPISGHVSLFWYQQALGQGPEFLTYFQNEAQLDKSGLPSDRFFAERPEGSVSTLKIQRTQQEDSAVYLCASSLSGGAKETQYFGPGTRLLVL.

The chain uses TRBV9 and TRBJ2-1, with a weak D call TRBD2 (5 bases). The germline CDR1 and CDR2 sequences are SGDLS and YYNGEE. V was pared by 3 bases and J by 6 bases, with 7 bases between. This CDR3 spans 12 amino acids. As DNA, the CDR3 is TGTGCCAGCAGCGCCCTAGCCAATGAGCAGTTCTTC. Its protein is CASSALANEQFF.

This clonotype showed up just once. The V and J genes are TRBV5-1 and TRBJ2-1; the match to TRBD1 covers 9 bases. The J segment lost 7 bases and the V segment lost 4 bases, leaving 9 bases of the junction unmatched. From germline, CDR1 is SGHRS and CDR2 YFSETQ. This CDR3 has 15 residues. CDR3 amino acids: CASSVGQGTSNEQFF. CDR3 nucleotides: TGCGCCAGCAGCGTTGGACAGGGGACTTCAAATGAGCAGTTCTTC.

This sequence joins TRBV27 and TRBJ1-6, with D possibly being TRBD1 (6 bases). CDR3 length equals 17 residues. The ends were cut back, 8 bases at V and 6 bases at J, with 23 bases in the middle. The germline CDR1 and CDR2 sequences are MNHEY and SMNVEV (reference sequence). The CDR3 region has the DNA TGTGCCAGCCATCCCCGAGGTGATGGGGGCGTTAATTCACCCCTCCACTTT. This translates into CASHPRGDGGVNSPLHF.

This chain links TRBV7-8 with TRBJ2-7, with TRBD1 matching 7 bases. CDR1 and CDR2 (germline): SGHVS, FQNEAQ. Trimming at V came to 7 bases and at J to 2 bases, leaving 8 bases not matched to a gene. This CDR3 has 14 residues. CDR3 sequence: CASIQRGQAYEQYF. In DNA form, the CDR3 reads TGTGCCAGCATCCAAAGGGGGCAGGCCTACGAGCAGTACTTC.

The CDR3 nucleotides are TGTGCCAGCAGTTTGGGGCCAGGGGCTTATAATTCACCCCTCCACTTT. It specifies CASSLGPGAYNSPLHF. This chain joins TRBV27 and TRBJ1-6; tentatively, D is TRBD1 (6 bases). Trimming removed 3 bases at V and 4 bases at J, with 13 bases between. This CDR3 is 16 amino acids long. Germline CDR1 and CDR2: MNHEY and SMNVEV (reference sequence).

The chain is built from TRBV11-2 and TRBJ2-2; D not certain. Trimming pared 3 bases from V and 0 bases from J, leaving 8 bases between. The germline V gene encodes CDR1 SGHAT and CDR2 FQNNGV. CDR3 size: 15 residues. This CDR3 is CASSLEHPNTGELFF. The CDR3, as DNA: TGTGCCAGCAGCTTGGAACACCCGAACACCGGGGAGCTGTTTTTT.

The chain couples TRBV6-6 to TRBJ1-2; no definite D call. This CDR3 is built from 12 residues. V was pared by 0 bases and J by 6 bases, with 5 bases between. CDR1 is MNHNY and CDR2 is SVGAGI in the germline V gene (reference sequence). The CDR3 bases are TGTGCCAGCAGTTACTCAACGGATGGCTACACCTTC. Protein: CASSYSTDGYTF.

The CDR3 region has the DNA TGCGCCAGCAGCTTGAGAAGGGACAGCAGCGAGCAGTACTTC. Protein sequence: CASSLRRDSSEQYF. The chain employs TRBV5-1 and TRBJ2-7, with 7 nucleotides matching TRBD1. V shed 1 base and J 6 bases; nucleotides not matched to a gene: 7. This CDR3 is 14 amino acids long. CDR1 SGHRS and CDR2 YFSETQ come from the germline V gene.

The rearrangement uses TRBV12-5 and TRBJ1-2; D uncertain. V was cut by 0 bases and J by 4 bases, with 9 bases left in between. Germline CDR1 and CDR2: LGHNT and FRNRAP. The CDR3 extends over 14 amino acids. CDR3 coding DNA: TGTGCTAGTGGTTTGGTAGGGTCCCTCTATGGCTACACCTTC. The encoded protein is CASGLVGSLYGYTF.

DNA of the CDR3: TGTGCCAGCAGATCGGGGGACTCCCCGACCGGGGAGCTGTTTTTT. Amino acid sequence: CASRSGDSPTGELFF. The gene calls are TRBV6-5 and TRBJ2-2; possibly TRBD2 for D (6 bases). The CDR3 is made up of 15 amino acids. V lost 6 bases to trimming and J lost 5 bases, with 16 bases between them. Germline V gives CDR1 MNHEY, CDR2 SVGAGI.

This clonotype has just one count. CDR3 sequence reads: CASSLGGGLNSPLHF. In DNA form, the CDR3 reads TGTGCCAGCAGCTTAGGAGGGGGTCTTAATTCACCCCTCCACTTT. The J gene is TRBJ1-6, the V gene TRBV7-2; possible D gene TRBD1, 6 bases. The germline V gene encodes CDR1 SGHTA and CDR2 FQGNSA. V gave up 1 base and J gave up 6 bases, with 10 bases separating them. The CDR3 loop spans 15 amino acids. The entire variable domain, with the rest obtained from reference TRBV7-2 and TRBJ1-6, is as follows: GAGVSQSPSNKVTEKGKDVELRCDPISGHTALYWYRQSLGQGLEFLIYFQGNSAPDKSGLPSDRFSAERTGGSVSTLTIQRTQQEDSAVYLCASSLGGGLNSPLHFGNGTRLTVT.

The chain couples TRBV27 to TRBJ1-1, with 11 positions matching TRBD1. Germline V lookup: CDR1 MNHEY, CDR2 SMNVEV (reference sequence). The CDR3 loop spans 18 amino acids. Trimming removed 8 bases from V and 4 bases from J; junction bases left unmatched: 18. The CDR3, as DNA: TGTGCCAGCGGACTTTATGTTCCTCGGACAGGGGGCCGCACTGAAGCTTTCTTT. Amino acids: CASGLYVPRTGGRTEAFF.

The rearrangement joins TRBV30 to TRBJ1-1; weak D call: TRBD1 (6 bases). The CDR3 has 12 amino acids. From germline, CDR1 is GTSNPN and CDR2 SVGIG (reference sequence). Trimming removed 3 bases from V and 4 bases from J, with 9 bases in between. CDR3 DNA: TGTGCCTGGAGAACAGGGATCACTGAAGCTTTCTTT. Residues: CAWRTGITEAFF.

The CDR3 here is CATSRAGGARELFF. CDR3 bases: TGTGCCACCAGCAGAGCCGGGGGGGCCCGGGAGCTGTTTTTT. The chain employs TRBV15 and TRBJ2-2; the match to TRBD2 covers 8 bases. The CDR3 spans 14 residues. Looked up from germline, CDR1 is LNHNV and CDR2 is YYDKDF (reference sequence). The J segment lost 9 bases and the V segment lost 1 base, leaving 4 bases of the junction unmatched. Based on the CDR3 plus reference TRBV15 and TRBJ2-2, the full variable domain is DAMVIQNPRYQVTQFGKPVTLSCSQTLNHNVMYWYQQKSSQAPKLLFHYYDKDFNNEADTPDNFQSRRPNTSFCFLDIRSPGLGDTAMYLCATSRAGGARELFFGEGSRLTVL.

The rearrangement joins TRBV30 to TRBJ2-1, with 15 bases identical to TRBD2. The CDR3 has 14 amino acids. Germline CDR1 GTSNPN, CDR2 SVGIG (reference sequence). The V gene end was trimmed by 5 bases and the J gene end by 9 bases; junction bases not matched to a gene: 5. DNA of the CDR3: TGTGCCTGGGGACTAGCGGGGGGGCCGAGTGAGCAGTTCTTC. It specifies CAWGLAGGPSEQFF. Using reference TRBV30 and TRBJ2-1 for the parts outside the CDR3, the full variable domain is SQTIHQWPATLVQPVGSPLSLECTVEGTSNPNLYWYRQAAGRGLQLLFYSVGIGQISSEVPQNLSASRPQDRQFILSSKKLLLSDSGFYLCAWGLAGGPSEQFFGPGTRLTVL.